The 9 T cell receptor beta chains in this list originate from one sample, sequenced in a study of T cell repertoires in cytomegalovirus infection. TCRdb used MiXCR to reprocess the reads, holding one entry per CDR3 protein. There are 150,000 to 200,000 distinct CDR3 sequences in the sample; roughly 27% occur only once, and about 31% lies in the top ten. The sample comprised PBMCs. These receptors were taken from a human donor in good health (CMV status not recorded). Some clones in this sample may be carry-over from other donors' samples.

A few counts support this clonotype. The chain is built from TRBV7-6 and TRBJ2-1; 14 nucleotides align to TRBD2. The CDR3 contains 15 residues. Looked up from germline, CDR1 is SGHVS and CDR2 is FNYEAQ. V lost 5 bases, J lost 8 bases, and 5 bases stayed unmatched. The CDR3 DNA reads TGTGCCAGCAGCCCGACTAGCGGGGGGGGACATGAGCAGTTCTTC. Encoded protein: CASSPTSGGGHEQFF.

In regard to this clonotype: A much larger clone differs from this one at a single base, so this may be a read error. The V gene is TRBV7-2, the J gene TRBJ2-3; D gene unclear. Germline V gene sequence: CDR1 SGHTA, CDR2 FQGNSA. Trimming took 2 bases from V and 2 from J, leaving 8 bases between them. The CDR3 spans 14 residues. The CDR3 DNA reads as TGTGCCAGCAGCTTACAGGTGGACACAGATACGCAGTATTTT. This encodes CASSLQVDTDTQYF. Using reference TRBV7-2 and TRBJ2-3 for the parts outside the CDR3, the full variable domain is GAGVSQSPSNKVTEKGKDVELRCDPISGHTALYWYRQSLGQGLEFLIYFQGNSAPDKSGLPSDRFSAERTGGSVSTLTIQRTQQEDSAVYLCASSLQVDTDTQYFGPGTRLTVL.

The chain recombines TRBV12-5 with TRBJ1-4, with no clear D. The CDR3 covers 13 residues. The germline V gene has CDR1 LGHNT and CDR2 FRNRAP. V lost 11 bases to trimming and J lost 5 bases, with 15 bases between them. Here the CDR3 reads CAAVGSLNEKLFF. The DNA for the CDR3 is TGTGCTGCCGTAGGGAGTCTCAATGAAAAACTGTTTTTT.

This clonotype was seen a few times. V usage is TRBV5-3 and J usage is TRBJ1-5; D may be TRBD1 (6 bases). TRBV5-3 is an ORF for which the function is uncertain. Deletions cut 4 bases from V and 0 bases from J, with 17 bases between. This CDR3 is 17 amino acids long. The CDR3 is CARSGPDSTYSNQPQHF. In DNA, the CDR3 is TGTGCCAGAAGCGGGCCGGACAGCACCTATAGCAATCAGCCCCAGCATTTT.

This clonotype was seen many times. The V gene is TRBV12-3 or TRBV12-4, the J gene TRBJ2-5; D remains unclear. This CDR3 contains 15 residues. V lost 6 bases and J lost 5, with 19 bases in between. The CDR3 sequence: CASSHLNVVEETQYF. In DNA, the CDR3 is TGTGCCAGCAGCCATCTAAACGTGGTGGAGGAGACCCAGTACTTC.

This clonotype has just a few counts. The rearrangement joins TRBV14 to TRBJ2-1, with 8 bases lining up with TRBD2. The CDR3 is 15 amino acids. CDR1 is SGHDN, CDR2 FVKESK, per germline. The V segment lost 2 bases and the J segment 5 bases; nucleotides outside the gene matches: 5. The CDR3 DNA follows: TGTGCCAGCAGCCAAATATTTAGCGGGGACAATGAGCAGTTCTTC. This gives the protein CASSQIFSGDNEQFF. Variable domain in full (rest from reference TRBV14 and TRBJ2-1): EAGVTQFPSHSVIEKGQTVTLRCDPISGHDNLYWYRRVMGKEIKFLLHFVKESKQDESGMPNNRFLAERTGGTYSTLKVQPAELEDSGVYFCASSQIFSGDNEQFFGPGTRLTVL.

The chain couples TRBV29-1 to TRBJ2-1; TRBD1 matches 8 bases. V lost 5 bases, J lost 12 bases, and 12 bases stayed unmatched. This CDR3 has 13 amino acids. CDR1 is SQVTM and CDR2 is ANQGSEA in the germline V gene. CDR3 loop: CSVRTGIQFVQFF. The DNA of the CDR3 is TGCAGCGTTCGGACAGGGATCCAATTCGTGCAGTTCTTC.

This clonotype was seen a few times. The V call is TRBV4-2, the J call TRBJ2-2, with D maybe TRBD2 (5 bases). The CDR3 runs 14 residues. Germline CDR1 reads LGHNA; CDR2 reads YNFKEQ. Between the trimmed V and J ends, which lost 1 base and 3 bases, there was a span of 6 bases. CDR3 residues: CASSQAGDTGELFF. CDR3 in DNA: TGTGCCAGCAGCCAAGCCGGGGACACCGGGGAGCTGTTTTTT.

This clonotype has a handful of counts. This sequence joins TRBV2 and TRBJ2-3; 8 bases are shared with TRBD1. This CDR3 has 16 amino acids. Germline V CDR1 and CDR2: SNHLY, FYNNEI. V lost 6 bases to trimming and J lost 0 bases; unmatched junction nucleotides: 8. CDR3 sequence reads: CASRRPTGVSTDTQYF. Written as DNA, the CDR3 is TGTGCCAGCAGACGCCCGACAGGGGTGAGCACAGATACGCAGTATTTT.